Below are 17 T cell receptor beta chains sequenced from a single sample in a study of cytotoxic CD8 clonotypes in ibrutinib-treated CLL. The repertoire was sequenced with immunoSEQ multiplex PCR; TCRdb's copy has only in-frame clones and lacks some. The profile shows about 130,000 clones, roughly 80% of them singletons. The sequencing used PBMCs, collected after 24 months of ibrutinib treatment. Receptors originate from a human donor with chronic lymphocytic leukemia.

The chain has TRBV5-6 and TRBJ1-1; D gene ambiguous. In germline, CDR1 is SGHDT, CDR2 YYEEEE. CDR3 length: 13 residues. V lost 0 bases to trimming and J lost 8 bases, with 11 bases between them. The CDR3 spells CASSLAGGPEAFF. The CDR3 DNA reads as TGTGCCAGCAGCTTGGCCGGAGGGCCCGAAGCTTTCTTT.

The gene calls are TRBV5-5 and TRBJ2-5, with D perhaps being TRBD1 or TRBD2 (5 bases each). This CDR3 contains 18 residues. Deletions cut 3 bases from V and 5 bases from J, with 26 bases between. Germline-derived CDR1 and CDR2 are SGHKS and YYEKEE (reference sequence). The CDR3 here is CASSSPGGSRVIGETQYF. CDR3 sequence (DNA): TGTGCCAGCAGCTCGCCCGGAGGAAGCAGGGTAATCGGGGAGACCCAGTACTTC. The whole variable domain, filled in from reference TRBV5-5 and TRBJ2-5, reads DAGVTQSPTHLIKTRGQQVTLRCSPISGHKSVSWYQQVLGQGPQFIFQYYEKEERGRGNFPDRFSARQFPNYSSELNVNALLLGDSALYLCASSSPGGSRVIGETQYFGPGTRLLVL.

The V and J genes are TRBV6-4 and TRBJ1-2; D is perhaps TRBD1 (5 bases). The CDR3 runs to 15 residues. V lost 6 bases and J 2 bases, leaving 16 bases between the germline ends. Germline CDR1 reads MRHNA; CDR2 reads SNTAGT. The CDR3 nucleotides are TGTGCCAGCAGGGGACGGGCCTGGGGGAACTATGGCTACACCTTC. Protein product: CASRGRAWGNYGYTF.

The chain uses TRBV5-1 and TRBJ2-2; TRBD1 aligns across 7 bases. J gave up 0 bases and V 4 bases, and 15 bases lay outside the gene matches. The CDR3 runs 19 residues. Germline-derived CDR1 and CDR2 are SGHRS and YFSETQ. This CDR3 is CASSGKGQAVSTNTGELFF. The CDR3 coding sequence is TGCGCCAGCAGCGGAAAAGGACAGGCCGTATCAACGAACACCGGGGAGCTGTTTTTT.

This clone came up a few times. The gene calls are TRBV2 and TRBJ1-1; D possibly corresponds to TRBD1 (5 bases). This CDR3 has 15 amino acids. Per germline, CDR1 SNHLY and CDR2 FYNNEI. V lost 0 bases and J 5 bases, leaving 13 bases between the germline ends. The CDR3 here is CASSEARRGLTEAFF. The CDR3, as DNA: TGTGCCAGCAGTGAAGCGCGACGGGGCCTTACTGAAGCTTTCTTT.

The sample holds a few counts of this clone. The gene calls are TRBV7-9 and TRBJ2-3; 10 nucleotides match TRBD1. The length of the CDR3 is 16 residues. V was clipped by 5 bases and J by 0 bases; unmatched bases: 5. Germline assignment: CDR1 SEHNR and CDR2 FQNEAQ (reference sequence). The CDR3 spells CASSPGTGDSTDTQYF. The CDR3 DNA is TGTGCCAGCAGCCCTGGGACAGGGGACAGCACAGATACGCAGTATTTT.

The rearrangement uses TRBV6-5 and TRBJ1-2; tentatively, D is TRBD1 (6 bases). This CDR3 comprises 16 residues. V lost 0 bases to trimming and J lost 6 bases, with 17 bases between them. The germline V gene encodes CDR1 MNHEY and CDR2 SVGAGI. The chain's CDR3 is CASSYSPSGVPDGYTF. DNA of the CDR3: TGTGCCAGCAGTTACTCTCCTTCAGGGGTACCGGATGGCTACACCTTC.

The chain joins TRBV18 to TRBJ1-1; the D is unclear. With 6 bases removed from V and 1 base from J, the gap between germline ends came to 9 bases. Germline CDR1 is KGHSH and CDR2 is LQKENI. The CDR3 sequence is 13 residues long. The CDR3 DNA follows: TGTGCCAGCTCCGTGGACCAGAACACTGAAGCTTTCTTT. This gives the protein CASSVDQNTEAFF.

V gene TRBV6-1 combines with J gene TRBJ2-5; D uncertain. Between the trimmed V and J ends, which lost 5 bases and 5 bases, there was a span of 12 bases. The CDR3 loop spans 13 amino acids. Germline CDR1 and CDR2: MNHNS and SASEGT. The CDR3 here is CASSPQLGETQYF. The CDR3 coding sequence is TGTGCCAGCAGTCCTCAGCTAGGGGAGACCCAGTACTTC.

The J gene is TRBJ1-1, the V gene TRBV6-5, with no clear D. The V and J ends lost 6 bases and 5 bases respectively, with 16 bases between them. Germline V gene lookup returns CDR1 MNHEY and CDR2 SVGAGI. The length of the CDR3 is 14 residues. This CDR3 is CASSLTRGSTEAFF. The CDR3 DNA reads as TGTGCCAGCAGCCTAACTCGGGGTTCGACTGAAGCTTTCTTT.

The chain is built from TRBV5-1 and TRBJ1-1; 7 bases map to TRBD1. This CDR3 contains 17 residues. The ends lost 4 bases at V and 0 bases at J; junction bases unmatched: 12. The germline V gene has CDR1 SGHRS and CDR2 YFSETQ. This CDR3 reads CASSPNPGQSLNTEAFF. The CDR3 nucleotides read TGCGCCAGCAGCCCTAACCCGGGACAGTCCTTGAACACTGAAGCTTTCTTT.

The chain links TRBV7-2 to TRBJ2-1; D not resolved. The V end lost 0 bases, the J end lost 13 bases, and 10 bases lay between the germline ends. Germline V gives CDR1 SGHTA, CDR2 FQGNSA. This CDR3 region has 12 residues. The CDR3 spells CASSLATRRQFF. CDR3 nucleotides: TGTGCCAGCAGCTTAGCGACCAGGCGACAGTTCTTC.

This clone was seen a handful of times. The chain recombines TRBV11-3 with TRBJ1-5, with D unclear. The V gene's germline CDR1 is SGHNT and CDR2 YENEEA. Trimming took 1 base from V and 5 from J, leaving 3 bases between them. The CDR3 runs 12 residues. The CDR3 DNA sequence: TGTGCCAGCAGCTTAGTAGATCAGCCCCAGCATTTT. Amino acid sequence: CASSLVDQPQHF.

J is TRBJ1-5 and V is TRBV19; D is possibly TRBD1 (5 bases). V shed 1 base and J shed 7 bases, with 14 bases lying between them. The germline CDR1 and CDR2 sequences are LNHDA and SQIVND (reference sequence). The CDR3 is 15 amino acids. CDR3: CASSIGGNGGQPQHF. Here the CDR3 DNA reads TGTGCCAGTAGTATAGGGGGGAATGGGGGACAGCCCCAGCATTTT.

The chain combines TRBV6-1 with TRBJ2-3; 7 bases line up with TRBD2. This CDR3 has 11 amino acids. CDR1 MNHNS and CDR2 SASEGT come from the germline V gene. V dropped 8 bases and J dropped 7; count of bases not matched to a gene: 3. CDR3 in amino acids: CASPGGNTQYF. The CDR3 region has the DNA TGTGCCAGCCCCGGGGGGAATACGCAGTATTTT.

This clone was seen once. The V gene is TRBV4-3, the J gene TRBJ2-5, with 7 bases matching TRBD1. The J call may be mistaken, given a closer DNA end match to TRBJ2-7. Looked up from germline, CDR1 is LGHNA and CDR2 is YSLEER. The CDR3 extends over 15 amino acids. Written as DNA, the CDR3 is TGCGCCAGCAGCCAAGAAGGCAGGGGGAACTACGAGCAGTACTTC. Its translation: CASSQEGRGNYEQYF.

V is TRBV9 and J is TRBJ2-3, with 10 bases that match TRBD1. The CDR3 is 13 residues long. CDR1 and CDR2 from the germline V gene are SGDLS and YYNGEE. The trim removed 0 bases at V and 13 bases at J, leaving 5 bases unmatched. CDR3 DNA: TGTGCCAGCAGCGTAGAGTCCGGGACAGGGGAGTATTTT. This sequence encodes CASSVESGTGEYF.